The clone carrying this T cell receptor beta chain turned up a few times. Its antigen remains unidentified. cDNA libraries for TCR beta contained unique molecular identifiers. Each CDR3 protein gets one entry after TCRdb re-called the PCR reads with MiXCR. The sample contains 150,000 or so distinct CDR3 sequences, about 34% of which appear only once. Trimming cost V 6 bases and J 9 bases; bases outside gene matches: 9. Germline CDR1 and CDR2: MNHEY and SMNVEV (reference sequence). The CDR3 has 14 amino acids. The entry originates in a study of post-analysis software for immune sequencing data. General observations from the study: Relative to controls, patients had about 5 TRBV segments at higher frequency, with TRBV5-6, TRBV5-1 and TRBV20-1 among these.

The source is a girl under 18 with multiple sclerosis. The sample in question was blood, obtained after autologous hematopoietic stem cell transplantation. This chain joins TRBV27 and TRBJ2-1, with 9 bases lining up with TRBD2. The CDR3 region is CASRPGTSFFEQFF. As DNA, the CDR3 is TGTGCCAGCAGGCCGGGGACTAGCTTCTTTGAGCAGTTCTTC.